The next 31 T cell receptor beta chains were all read from a single sample in a study of blood T cell repertoires in COVID-19. Some clones are missing from TCRdb's copy, which holds only in-frame ones; the method was immunoSEQ multiplex PCR. The sample comprises 180,000 or so clones, 75% to 90% of which are singletons, and 7.5% to 9.5% rests with the top ten. The sample comprised peripheral blood. These receptor sequences come from a woman aged 55-69 years with acute or convalescent COVID-19.

The rearrangement links TRBV6-6 to TRBJ1-1; TRBD1 matches at 8 bases. The V gene end was trimmed by 5 bases and the J gene end by 1 base; junction bases not matched to a gene: 9. Germline-derived CDR1 and CDR2 are MNHNY and SVGAGI (reference sequence). This CDR3 spans 16 amino acids. This chain's CDR3 is CASSPQPGTGNTEAFF. The CDR3 nucleotides read TGTGCCAGCAGTCCTCAACCAGGGACAGGGAACACTGAAGCTTTCTTT.

This chain connects TRBV27 to TRBJ1-1; the D gene is possibly TRBD1 (5 bases). The CDR3 has 13 amino acids. V lost 5 bases to trimming and J lost 1 base, with 8 bases between them. CDR1 is MNHEY and CDR2 is SMNVEV in the germline V gene (reference sequence). DNA for the CDR3: TGTGCCAGCAGTAGGGGAACGAACACTGAAGCTTTCTTT. It codes for CASSRGTNTEAFF.

This clone showed up just once. The chain links TRBV6-1 to TRBJ1-2; 8 positions match TRBD1. In germline, CDR1 is MNHNS, CDR2 SASEGT. This CDR3 region has 15 residues. Trimming removed 1 base from V and 0 bases from J; junction bases left unmatched: 1. The CDR3 DNA is TGTGCCAGCAGTGAAGGGACAGGGACTAACTATGGCTACACCTTC. Protein product: CASSEGTGTNYGYTF.

The chain is built from TRBV6-5 and TRBJ1-2, with D maybe TRBD1 (6 bases). The CDR3 consists of 15 residues. Germline V gene lookup returns CDR1 MNHEY and CDR2 SVGAGI. V lost 0 bases and J lost 2, with 10 bases in between. CDR3 coding DNA: TGTGCCAGCAGTTACTCGTTCAGGGGCAACTATGGCTACACCTTC. Residues: CASSYSFRGNYGYTF.

The V call is TRBV27, the J call TRBJ2-2; weak D call: TRBD2 (6 bases). Germline-derived CDR1 and CDR2 are MNHEY and SMNVEV (reference sequence). CDR3 length equals 15 residues. V lost 8 bases to trimming and J lost 4 bases, with 17 bases between them. The CDR3 coding sequence is TGTGCCAGCGGAGTTGGAGGGACGGGCACCGGGGAGCTGTTTTTT. It codes for CASGVGGTGTGELFF.

This chain uses TRBV10-3 with TRBJ1-1; 7 bases are a match to TRBD1. The CDR3 totals 15 residues. Germline values: CDR1 ENHRY, CDR2 SYGVKD. The trim removed 0 bases at V and 4 bases at J, leaving 5 bases unmatched. CDR3 residues: CAISESRQGGTEAFF. DNA of the CDR3: TGTGCCATCAGTGAGTCAAGACAGGGAGGCACTGAAGCTTTCTTT.

The gene calls are TRBV18 and TRBJ2-7; 9 nucleotides line up with TRBD2. V lost 0 bases, J lost 6 bases, and 3 bases stayed unmatched. Germline CDR1 is KGHSH and CDR2 is LQKENI. The CDR3 sequence is 14 residues long. DNA of the CDR3: TGTGCCAGCTCACCACCGGGACTAGCAGGCGAGCAGTACGTC. Translated: CASSPPGLAGEQYV.

The chain couples TRBV6-5 to TRBJ1-2, with 7 bases aligning to TRBD1. CDR3 length: 16 amino acids. J gave up 7 bases and V 0 bases, and 11 bases lay outside the gene matches. Germline CDR1 reads MNHEY; CDR2 reads SVGAGI. This CDR3 is CASSYSGAGGLSGYTF. The CDR3 bases are TGTGCCAGCAGTTACTCAGGAGCAGGGGGTTTGAGTGGCTACACCTTC.

The chain employs TRBV10-1 and TRBJ2-1; 11 bases are a match to TRBD2. The length of the CDR3 is 14 residues. V shed 4 bases, J shed 12 bases, and the junction held 8 bases outside the gene matches. Germline V CDR1 and CDR2: WNHNN, SYGVQD (reference sequence). The CDR3 nucleotides are TGCGCCAGCAGTGGTTTAGCGGGAGGGCCTGGGCAGTTCTTC. Translated: CASSGLAGGPGQFF.

The chain recombines TRBV5-1 with TRBJ1-1, with 9 bases aligning to TRBD1. The CDR3 loop spans 16 amino acids. Trimming cost V 2 bases and J 3 bases; bases outside gene matches: 8. CDR1 is SGHRS and CDR2 is YFSETQ in the germline V gene. The CDR3, as DNA: TGCGCCAGCAGCTTCGGGACAGGGTTGGGAGACACTGAAGCTTTCTTT. It codes for CASSFGTGLGDTEAFF.

The genes are TRBV30 and TRBJ1-2; a possible D gene is TRBD1 (5 bases). The CDR3 consists of 13 residues. V was trimmed by 2 bases and J by 2 bases, leaving 9 bases between them. Germline lookup yields CDR1 GTSNPN and CDR2 SVGIG (reference sequence). This chain's CDR3 is CAWSRQLNYGYTF. The CDR3 region has the DNA TGTGCCTGGAGTCGACAGTTAAACTATGGCTACACCTTC.

The CDR3 is CASSTLTGGYGYTF. As DNA, the CDR3 is TGTGCCAGCAGCACTTTGACAGGCGGCTATGGCTACACCTTC. The V gene is TRBV7-2, the J gene TRBJ1-2; possible D gene TRBD1, 6 bases. Germline CDR1 is SGHTA and CDR2 is FQGNSA. The CDR3 length is 14 residues. The germline V and J ends were trimmed by 5 bases and 4 bases, with 14 bases remaining between them.

This clone was observed once. The chain links TRBV15 to TRBJ2-2; D may be TRBD1 (6 bases). Deletions cut 8 bases from V and 4 bases from J, with 17 bases between. Germline V gives CDR1 LNHNV, CDR2 YYDKDF (reference sequence). This CDR3 has 15 amino acids. The CDR3 spells CATQKVTGITGELFF. The CDR3 DNA reads as TGTGCCACCCAAAAAGTAACAGGGATCACCGGGGAGCTGTTTTTT.

The CDR3 nucleotides are TGTGCCAGCAGCCCTGGACAGGGCGGGTTTATGAACACTGAAGCTTTCTTT. This sequence encodes CASSPGQGGFMNTEAFF. The chain couples TRBV3-1 (or the pseudogene TRBV3-2) to TRBJ1-1, with TRBD1 matching 8 bases. The V gene end was trimmed by 4 bases and the J gene end by 0 bases; junction bases not matched to a gene: 10. The CDR3 runs 17 residues. The germline CDR1 and CDR2 sequences are LGHDT and YNNKEL (reference sequence).

The chain joins TRBV2 to TRBJ2-3; 14 nucleotides agree with TRBD2. Trimming cost V 5 bases and J 2 bases; bases outside gene matches: 6. CDR3 length equals 17 residues. Germline CDR1 reads SNHLY; CDR2 reads FYNNEI. In DNA, the CDR3 is TGTGCCAGCAGTATAGGACTAGCGGGAGGCTCCACAGATACGCAGTATTTT. Its protein product is CASSIGLAGGSTDTQYF.

The genes are TRBV5-8 and TRBJ2-7, with D maybe TRBD1 (5 bases). The CDR3 runs 15 residues. Germline V CDR1 and CDR2: SGHTS, YDEGEE. The V and J ends lost 0 bases and 3 bases respectively, with 13 bases between them. The CDR3 coding sequence is TGTGCCAGCAGCTTGGCCGAGGACACCCTCTACGAGCAGTACGTC. Protein: CASSLAEDTLYEQYV.

The chain employs TRBV6-5 and TRBJ1-1; no clear D. The CDR3 is 15 amino acids. Looked up from germline, CDR1 is MNHEY and CDR2 is SVGAGI. V lost 4 bases to trimming and J lost 1 base, with 13 bases between them. Here the CDR3 reads CASSSPGSQNTEAFF. Here the CDR3 DNA reads TGTGCCAGCAGTTCCCCCGGTTCCCAGAACACTGAAGCTTTCTTT.

The chain joins TRBV6-5 to TRBJ2-2, with D hard to call. Germline CDR1 MNHEY, CDR2 SVGAGI. There are 14 residues in the CDR3. V lost 7 bases, J lost 0 bases, and 9 bases lay in between. This chain's CDR3 is CASKGGANTGELFF. The CDR3 DNA is TGTGCCAGCAAAGGCGGAGCGAACACCGGGGAGCTGTTTTTT.

The chain is built from TRBV30 and TRBJ1-4; D remains unclear. Trimming pared 5 bases from V and 4 bases from J, leaving 8 bases between. Per the germline V gene, CDR1 is GTSNPN and CDR2 is SVGIG (reference sequence). The CDR3 is 12 residues long. CDR3 nucleotide sequence: TGTGCCTGGCGGAGTAATAATGAAAAACTGTTTTTT. Its translation is CAWRSNNEKLFF.

The rearrangement joins TRBV24-1 to TRBJ1-1; no clear D. V dropped 2 bases and J dropped 4 bases, with 7 bases sitting between them. CDR3 length: 13 residues. CDR1 is KGHDR and CDR2 is SFDVKD in the germline V gene. Here the CDR3 DNA reads TGTGCCACCAGTGATTGGGCCGGCACTGAAGCTTTCTTT. Translating it yields CATSDWAGTEAFF.

This sequence joins TRBV7-3 and TRBJ2-3; possibly TRBD2 for D (5 bases). V was trimmed by 2 bases and J by 2 bases, leaving 11 bases between them. There are 15 residues in the CDR3. Germline V gene sequence: CDR1 SGHTA, CDR2 FQGTGA. The CDR3 coding sequence is TGTGCCAGCAGCTTAGCGAGCGGTAACACAGATACGCAGTATTTT. Protein: CASSLASGNTDTQYF.

The chain combines TRBV20-1 with TRBJ2-7; 12 bases are shared with TRBD2. CDR3 length equals 15 residues. V shed 3 bases and J 5 bases; nucleotides not matched to a gene: 8. Germline lookup yields CDR1 DFQATT and CDR2 SNEGSKA (reference sequence). In DNA, the CDR3 is TGCAGTGCTAGTGGGCTAGCGGGAGGGGTCAACGAGCAGTACTTC. Protein sequence: CSASGLAGGVNEQYF.

The CDR3 sequence is CASSFSGTTNEKLFF. The CDR3 nucleotides are TGCGCCAGCAGCTTTTCCGGTACAACTAATGAAAAACTGTTTTTT. This rearrangement joins TRBV5-1 to TRBJ1-4; D remains ambiguous. Germline assignment: CDR1 SGHRS and CDR2 YFSETQ. This CDR3 has 15 amino acids. V lost 2 bases and J lost 0, with 8 bases in between. The full variable domain, rest sourced from reference TRBV5-1 and TRBJ1-4, is KAGVTQTPRYLIKTRGQQVTLSCSPISGHRSVSWYQQTPGQGLQFLFEYFSETQRNKGNFPGRFSGRQFSNSRSEMNVSTLELGDSALYLCASSFSGTTNEKLFFGSGTQLSVL.

The chain uses TRBV9 and TRBJ1-1; possible D gene TRBD1, 6 bases. The CDR3 spans 16 residues. Trimming removed 3 bases at V and 0 bases at J, with 15 bases between. The V gene's germline CDR1 is SGDLS and CDR2 YYNGEE. The CDR3 DNA reads as TGTGCCAGCAGCGCTGGGACACAGGGAATGAACACTGAAGCTTTCTTT. It yields the protein CASSAGTQGMNTEAFF.

The V call is TRBV25-1, the J call TRBJ2-7; the match to TRBD1 covers 7 bases. V trimming: 7 bases; J trimming: 3 bases; junction bases outside the gene matches: 6. Germline V gene lookup returns CDR1 MGHDK and CDR2 SYGVNS. The CDR3 has 13 amino acids. For the CDR3, the DNA is TGTGCCAGCATTAAAGGGACAGACTACGAGCAGTACGTC. It translates to CASIKGTDYEQYV.

The chain joins TRBV27 to TRBJ2-3; a weak D match, TRBD2 (7 bases). The CDR3 runs to 15 residues. V gave up 5 bases and J gave up 1 base, with 13 bases separating them. Germline assignment: CDR1 MNHEY and CDR2 SMNVEV (reference sequence). In DNA, the CDR3 is TGTGCCAGCAGTCCAACGCGGGGGCGCACAGATACGCAGTATTTT. Translated, it gives CASSPTRGRTDTQYF.

The chain recombines TRBV9 with TRBJ2-1, with 9 bases identical to TRBD2. The trim removed 5 bases at V and 6 bases at J, leaving 9 bases unmatched. CDR3 size: 15 residues. Germline-derived CDR1 and CDR2 are SGDLS and YYNGEE. The CDR3 reads CASSSGRGVGNEQFF. The CDR3 coding sequence is TGTGCCAGCAGTAGCGGGAGAGGGGTGGGCAATGAGCAGTTCTTC.

The chain links TRBV30 to TRBJ2-7, with 15 bases matching TRBD2. The V gene end was trimmed by 4 bases and the J gene end by 2 bases; junction bases not matched to a gene: 9. This CDR3 is 17 amino acids long. Per germline, CDR1 GTSNPN and CDR2 SVGIG (reference sequence). CDR3 DNA: TGTGCCTGGACGGGACTAGCGGGAGGCGGTTGGACCTACGAGCAGTACGTC. It translates to CAWTGLAGGGWTYEQYV.

This clone was found a few times. The chain uses TRBV20-1 and TRBJ2-5; no firm D call. Germline V gene sequence: CDR1 DFQATT, CDR2 SNEGSKA (reference sequence). V dropped 1 base and J dropped 5 bases, with 5 bases sitting between them. The CDR3 consists of 11 residues. CDR3 region: CSARAFETQYF. The CDR3 nucleotides are TGCAGTGCTAGAGCGTTCGAGACCCAGTACTTC.

This rearrangement joins TRBV9 to TRBJ2-1, with TRBD2 matching over 16 bases. Germline V gives CDR1 SGDLS, CDR2 YYNGEE. This CDR3 comprises 16 residues. The V and J ends lost 0 bases and 9 bases, in that order; junction bases with no gene match: 3. The CDR3 is CASSVEGLAGGGEQFF. The DNA for the CDR3 is TGTGCCAGCAGCGTAGAGGGACTAGCGGGAGGGGGTGAGCAGTTCTTC.

In its sample, this clone was seen a few times. The chain carries TRBV7-6 and TRBJ2-5; the match to TRBD2 covers 11 bases. V was clipped by 3 bases and J by 2 bases; unmatched bases: 2. This CDR3 region has 15 residues. CDR1 is SGHVS and CDR2 is FNYEAQ in the germline V gene. The CDR3 reads CASSFGTSGQETQYF. CDR3 nucleotide sequence: TGTGCCAGCAGCTTCGGGACTAGCGGACAAGAGACCCAGTACTTC.